This T cell receptor beta chain was sequenced in a study of neoadjuvant anti-PD-1 for oral cavity cancer. Study in general: Non-progressing patients received a fourth nivolumab dose near day 43, then surgery on days 50-56. Findings and limits, study-wide: Post-nivolumab, blood T cell clonality was significantly elevated in non-responders.

CDR3 length: 15 residues. Germline CDR1 LNHDA, CDR2 SQIVND (reference sequence). V lost 3 bases, J lost 7 bases, and 16 bases lay in between. The sample's time point: after neoadjuvant nivolumab, at surgical resection. Produced via immunoSEQ multiplex PCR; TCRdb's table is partial and in-frame only. The profile shows over 7,500 clones, about 66% of them singletons. This clone was counted between two and nine times. The target antigen is unknown. Sequencing was performed on PBMCs, taken after nivolumab (anti-PD-1) treatment. This TCR derives from a person aged 40-85 years with oral cavity squamous cell carcinoma. The V gene is TRBV19, the J gene TRBJ2-1; possibly TRBD2 for D (6 bases). The CDR3 DNA follows: TGTGCCAGTAGTATTCTGCGGGATAACCGGAATGAGCAGTTCTTC. Amino acid sequence: CASSILRDNRNEQFF.